The 24 T cell receptor beta chains below were found in one sample sequenced in a study of cytomegalovirus exposure and HLA in healthy donors. In the PCR, 60 Vbeta and 13 Jbeta primers were used. Repertoires were generated with immunoSEQ multiplex PCR, while TCRdb's copy carries only in-frame clones and drops some. The sample carries under 85,000 clones, about 80% recorded once. Specimen: PBMCs. The receptors come from a woman aged 25-40 years in good health and CMV-seronegative.

The J gene is TRBJ1-2, the V gene TRBV29-1; a possible D gene is TRBD1 (5 bases). Germline values: CDR1 SQVTM, CDR2 ANQGSEA. The length of the CDR3 is 12 residues. V gave up 7 bases and J gave up 6 bases, with 15 bases separating them. CDR3 nucleotides: TGCAGCGCAGACCGCGGGGGAAATGGCTACACCTTC. Translated, it gives CSADRGGNGYTF.

CDR3 nucleotides: TGTGCCTGGAGTGAGACTTACAGGGGAGGCTATGGCTACACCTTC. It codes for CAWSETYRGGYGYTF. The chain joins TRBV30 to TRBJ1-2, with TRBD1 matching 7 bases. Trimming took 1 base from V and 4 from J; bases not matched to a gene: 9. This CDR3 is 15 amino acids long. Per the germline V gene, CDR1 is GTSNPN and CDR2 is SVGIG (reference sequence).

The CDR3 DNA is TGTGCCAGCAGCTTATCCACCTACGAGCAGTACTTC. It encodes CASSLSTYEQYF. This rearrangement joins TRBV7-2 to TRBJ2-7; D is undetermined. CDR1 and CDR2 (germline): SGHTA, FQGNSA. CDR3 length equals 12 residues. The V end was cut by 2 bases, the J end by 2 bases, with 4 bases between.

The CDR3 DNA is TGCGCCAGCAGCTTACGGGGCGGGGGCTATGGCTACACCTTC. This gives the protein CASSLRGGGYGYTF. This sequence joins TRBV5-1 and TRBJ1-2; possibly TRBD1 for D (5 bases). Germline V gives CDR1 SGHRS, CDR2 YFSETQ. The CDR3 is 14 amino acids. Trimming took 2 bases from V and 4 from J, leaving 12 bases between them.

This chain links TRBV28 with TRBJ1-4; 9 bases match TRBD1. Per germline, CDR1 MDHEN and CDR2 SYDVKM. CDR3 length: 14 amino acids. V gave up 5 bases and J gave up 8 bases; unmatched junction bases: 6. The CDR3: CASSGDRVQEKLFF. The DNA for the CDR3 is TGTGCCAGCAGTGGGGACAGGGTTCAGGAAAAACTGTTTTTT.

This chain links TRBV29-1 with TRBJ2-1; the match to TRBD2 covers 7 bases. This CDR3 spans 12 amino acids. Germline assignment: CDR1 SQVTM and CDR2 ANQGSEA. The DNA of the CDR3 is TGCAGTCTCTGGGGAGGGGCCAATGAGCAGTTCTTC. This sequence encodes CSLWGGANEQFF.

The chain employs TRBV6-6 and TRBJ2-1; 9 bases agree with TRBD2. V lost 2 bases to trimming and J lost 6 bases; unmatched junction nucleotides: 5. CDR3 length equals 15 residues. Germline loops: CDR1 MNHNY, CDR2 SVGAGI (reference sequence). The CDR3 region is CASSYTRGGGNEQFF. DNA of the CDR3: TGTGCCAGCAGTTACACGCGGGGGGGCGGCAATGAGCAGTTCTTC.

The chain carries TRBV29-1 and TRBJ2-3; D perhaps matches TRBD1 (5 bases). Germline CDR1 is SQVTM and CDR2 is ANQGSEA. This CDR3 is 16 amino acids long. The ends were cut back, 6 bases at V and 0 bases at J, with 19 bases in the middle. CDR3 amino acids: CSVVFPGRASTDTQYF. In DNA form, the CDR3 reads TGCAGCGTCGTATTCCCCGGCAGGGCTAGCACAGATACGCAGTATTTT.

The V and J genes are TRBV11-2 and TRBJ2-2; no clear D. Trimming took off 2 bases at V and 6 bases at J, with 4 bases between the two ends. The germline CDR1 and CDR2 sequences are SGHAT and FQNNGV. CDR3 length: 12 amino acids. CDR3 residues: CASSLSAGELFF. The CDR3 DNA is TGTGCCAGCAGCTTATCCGCCGGGGAGCTGTTTTTT.

The J gene is TRBJ1-2, the V gene TRBV29-1; D is uncertain. With 6 bases removed from V and 3 bases from J, the gap between germline ends came to 11 bases. This CDR3 has 12 amino acids. Germline V gene sequence: CDR1 SQVTM, CDR2 ANQGSEA. The CDR3 region is CSVQSQYYGYTF. In DNA form, the CDR3 reads TGCAGCGTACAGTCTCAATACTATGGCTACACCTTC.

This rearrangement joins TRBV30 to TRBJ2-1; 9 nucleotides match TRBD2. Germline V gene sequence: CDR1 GTSNPN, CDR2 SVGIG (reference sequence). With 2 bases clipped from V and 9 bases from J, the junction kept 11 bases outside the gene matches. This CDR3 contains 15 residues. The CDR3 loop is CAWSRIQAGGIEQFF. The CDR3 DNA reads TGTGCCTGGAGTCGCATTCAAGCGGGAGGTATTGAGCAGTTCTTC.

This clone has a single count. V is TRBV7-2 and J is TRBJ1-1, with D hard to call. This CDR3 spans 15 amino acids. Germline CDR1 and CDR2: SGHTA and FQGNSA. V gave up 2 bases and J gave up 1 base, with 11 bases separating them. CDR3 amino acids: CASSLFYRENTEAFF. In nucleotides, the CDR3 is TGTGCCAGCAGCTTATTTTACAGAGAGAACACTGAAGCTTTCTTT.

The chain has TRBV9 and TRBJ2-2; 8 bases line up with TRBD1. CDR1 and CDR2 (germline): SGDLS, YYNGEE. The J segment lost 8 bases and the V segment lost 4 bases, leaving 4 bases of the junction unmatched. CDR3 length equals 13 residues. CDR3 protein: CASSFQGAGELFF. The CDR3 DNA reads as TGTGCCAGCAGCTTCCAGGGGGCGGGGGAGCTGTTTTTT. Drawing the rest from reference TRBV9 and TRBJ2-2, the complete variable domain is DSGVTQTPKHLITATGQRVTLRCSPRSGDLSVYWYQQSLDQGLQFLIQYYNGEERAKGNILERFSAQQFPDLHSELNLSSLELGDSALYFCASSFQGAGELFFGEGSRLTVL.

The chain employs TRBV7-9 and TRBJ2-3; 16 bases are a match to TRBD2. CDR1 is SEHNR, CDR2 FQNEAQ, per germline (reference sequence). The CDR3 has 18 residues. The junction had 8 bases not matched to a gene; V was cut back by 5 bases and J by 3 bases. The CDR3 coding sequence is TGTGCCAGCAGCCTGGGGACTAGCGGGAGGGCCCTAACAGATACGCAGTATTTT. This encodes CASSLGTSGRALTDTQYF.

This rearrangement joins TRBV10-3 to TRBJ1-5; D is perhaps TRBD1 (5 bases). Trimming left V 8 bases short and J 2 bases short, with 16 bases between. The CDR3 totals 15 residues. CDR1 is ENHRY, CDR2 SYGVKD, per germline. The CDR3 spells CAIGVQGGGNQPQHF. The CDR3 nucleotides read TGTGCCATCGGGGTTCAGGGAGGGGGCAATCAGCCCCAGCATTTT.

This chain uses TRBV4-1 with TRBJ2-2, with D unresolved. This CDR3 has 15 residues. Trimming stripped 3 bases from V and 3 bases from J, with 11 bases between. Germline CDR1 is MGHRA and CDR2 is YSYEKL. The CDR3 reads CASSHTRVDTGELFF. In DNA, the CDR3 is TGCGCCAGCAGCCACACCCGGGTGGACACCGGGGAGCTGTTTTTT.

The rearrangement joins TRBV7-2 to TRBJ1-1, with D maybe TRBD1 (5 bases). This CDR3 has 13 residues. V lost 4 bases, J lost 1 base, and 7 bases lay in between. The germline V gene encodes CDR1 SGHTA and CDR2 FQGNSA. The CDR3 DNA reads as TGTGCCAGCAGCTCCCAGGGGAACACTGAAGCTTTCTTT. Protein sequence: CASSSQGNTEAFF.

The DNA for the CDR3 is TGTGCCAGCAGTTTATACTCGGGAGAGACCCAGTACTTC. The encoded protein is CASSLYSGETQYF. This chain joins TRBV27 and TRBJ2-5; no reliable D call. Trimming pared 1 base from V and 4 bases from J, leaving 7 bases between. This CDR3 has 13 residues. Looked up from germline, CDR1 is MNHEY and CDR2 is SMNVEV (reference sequence).

V is TRBV4-1 and J is TRBJ2-3; 13 bases agree with TRBD2. V shed 6 bases and J 0 bases; nucleotides not matched to a gene: 3. Germline CDR1 MGHRA, CDR2 YSYEKL. The CDR3 covers 16 residues. The CDR3 loop is CASRLAGGPSTDTQYF. In DNA, the CDR3 is TGCGCCAGCAGACTAGCGGGGGGGCCAAGCACAGATACGCAGTATTTT.

V usage is TRBV30 and J usage is TRBJ2-1, with unresolved D. Per the germline V gene, CDR1 is GTSNPN and CDR2 is SVGIG (reference sequence). With 0 bases removed from V and 0 bases from J, the gap between germline ends came to 9 bases. This CDR3 has 15 residues. The DNA of the CDR3 is TGTGCCTGGAGTGTAGTCCCGGGCTCCTACAATGAGCAGTTCTTC. Its protein is CAWSVVPGSYNEQFF.

A note on this clone: The same CDR3 arises from other DNA sequences in this sample as well. The rearrangement joins TRBV7-8 to TRBJ1-5; D is undetermined. Germline CDR1 and CDR2: SGHVS and FQNEAQ. The CDR3 is 14 amino acids. V lost 2 bases and J lost 4, with 9 bases in between. Written as DNA, the CDR3 is TGTGCCAGCAGCTTAAATAGAGGGAATCAGCCCCAGCATTTT. It codes for CASSLNRGNQPQHF.

The count of this clone is one. This chain connects TRBV7-2 to TRBJ1-1, with D hard to call. The CDR3 has 14 residues. The V end lost 5 bases, the J end lost 0 bases, and 10 bases lay between the germline ends. Germline V CDR1 and CDR2: SGHTA, FQGNSA. CDR3 region: CASSLLRVNTEAFF. Here the CDR3 DNA reads TGTGCCAGCAGCCTACTGAGGGTGAACACTGAAGCTTTCTTT.

This clone has at least ten counts. The chain couples TRBV6-4 to TRBJ2-3; 8 nucleotides match TRBD2. CDR1 and CDR2 from the germline V gene are MRHNA and SNTAGT. Trimming cost V 5 bases and J 2 bases; bases outside gene matches: 6. The CDR3 contains 15 residues. CDR3 sequence (DNA): TGTGCCAGCAGTCCCGGGGGGGGGCACACAGATACGCAGTATTTT. Translation: CASSPGGGHTDTQYF.

CDR3 protein: CAWSVLDRTTYEQYF. As DNA, the CDR3 is TGTGCCTGGAGTGTACTTGACAGAACGACCTACGAGCAGTACTTC. V usage is TRBV30 and J usage is TRBJ2-7, with a weak D call TRBD1 (5 bases). The CDR3 loop spans 15 amino acids. The germline CDR1 and CDR2 sequences are GTSNPN and SVGIG (reference sequence). Trimming cost V 0 bases and J 2 bases, with 14 bases left between them.